The 9 T cell receptor beta chains listed next were all sequenced from one sample in a study of blood T cell repertoires in COVID-19 (dated by TCRdb to about 2020). Receptor amplification or capture employed the immunoSEQ multiplex PCR assay. Imported from immuneACCESS, the table was reduced by TCRdb to in-frame sequences with V and J called. These copies leave out some clones; in studies compared against another copy, an unresolved V gene accounts for under half, and the cause of the remainder is not known. The sample table lists about 160,000 clones, about 93% of them with a count of one. Clones ranked in the top ten supply roughly 4.4% of the sample. What was sequenced was peripheral blood. All receptors come from a woman aged 45 to 65 with acute or convalescent COVID-19.

This chain connects TRBV6-6 to TRBJ2-2, with 9 bases identical to TRBD1. V gave up 2 bases and J gave up 6 bases; unmatched junction bases: 4. CDR1 and CDR2 (germline): MNHNY, SVGAGI (reference sequence). The CDR3 consists of 15 residues. The DNA of the CDR3 is TGTGCCAGCAGTTACGAGGGACAGGGTTCCGGGGAGCTGTTTTTT. Translation: CASSYEGQGSGELFF.

The chain recombines TRBV25-1 with TRBJ1-5; D possibly corresponds to TRBD1 (5 bases). The CDR3 has 14 amino acids. CDR1 and CDR2 (germline): MGHDK, SYGVNS. The V gene lost 4 bases and the J gene lost 5 bases, with 12 bases spanning the gap. The CDR3 here is CASSGGTAYQPQHF. DNA for the CDR3: TGTGCCAGCAGTGGAGGGACTGCCTATCAGCCCCAGCATTTT.

J is TRBJ2-3 and V is TRBV12-5; tentatively, D is TRBD1 (6 bases). Trimming removed 4 bases at V and 5 bases at J, with 19 bases between. CDR3 size: 16 residues. Germline V gene data show CDR1 as LGHNT and CDR2 as FRNRAP. The CDR3 DNA follows: TGTGCTAGTGGTTGGATGACAGGAAATCTTGGAGATACGCAGTATTTT. This encodes CASGWMTGNLGDTQYF.

The V call is TRBV5-4, the J call TRBJ1-1, with TRBD1 as a possible D gene (5 bases). V dropped 5 bases and J dropped 1 base, with 9 bases sitting between them. Germline V gives CDR1 SGHNT, CDR2 YYREEE (reference sequence). CDR3 length: 13 residues. The CDR3 sequence: CASRPTGNTEAFF. The CDR3 DNA sequence: TGTGCCAGCAGGCCTACAGGGAACACTGAAGCTTTCTTT. Variable domain in full (rest from reference TRBV5-4 and TRBJ1-1): ETGVTQSPTHLIKTRGQQVTLRCSSQSGHNTVSWYQQALGQGPQFIFQYYREEENGRGNFPPRFSGLQFPNYSSELNVNALELDDSALYLCASRPTGNTEAFFGQGTRLTVV.

This clone showed up just once. CDR3 sequence: CAWSPPQGWGEQYF. The DNA of the CDR3 is TGTGCCTGGAGTCCTCCTCAGGGCTGGGGCGAGCAGTACTTC. This rearrangement joins TRBV30 to TRBJ2-7; D might be TRBD1 (5 bases). Per germline, CDR1 GTSNPN and CDR2 SVGIG (reference sequence). Trimming pared 2 bases from V and 6 bases from J, leaving 17 bases between. The CDR3 covers 14 residues.

The chain uses TRBV5-1 and TRBJ2-7; 8 bases agree with TRBD1. The V segment lost 4 bases and the J segment 0 bases; nucleotides outside the gene matches: 6. The CDR3 is 15 amino acids. Germline loops: CDR1 SGHRS, CDR2 YFSETQ. For the CDR3, the DNA is TGCGCCAGCAGCCTACGGACAGGGAGCTCCTACGAGCAGTACTTC. This codes for CASSLRTGSSYEQYF.

The chain recombines TRBV19 with TRBJ1-3, with TRBD1 identical over 7 bases. CDR3 length: 15 residues. CDR1 and CDR2 from the germline V gene are LNHDA and SQIVND (reference sequence). After removal of 6 bases from V and 0 bases from J, the junction contained 5 bases not matched to a gene. The CDR3 coding sequence is TGTGCCAGTAGCCAGGGGGGCTCCTCTGGAAACACCATATATTTT. Its protein product is CASSQGGSSGNTIYF. Using reference TRBV19 and TRBJ1-3 for the parts outside the CDR3, the full variable domain is DGGITQSPKYLFRKEGQNVTLSCEQNLNHDAMYWYRQDPGQGLRLIYYSQIVNDFQKGDIAEGYSVSREKKESFPLTVTSAQKNPTAFYLCASSQGGSSGNTIYFGEGSWLTVV.

This clone showed up just once. The rearrangement uses TRBV24-1 and TRBJ2-1; D may be TRBD2 (5 bases). Deletions cut 3 bases from V and 4 bases from J, with 9 bases between. This CDR3 region has 14 residues. Per the germline V gene, CDR1 is KGHDR and CDR2 is SFDVKD. The CDR3: CATSDRSGYNEQFF. The CDR3, as DNA: TGTGCCACCAGTGATCGGAGCGGATACAATGAGCAGTTCTTC.

V usage is TRBV5-6 and J usage is TRBJ1-2; TRBD1 might be the D (5 bases). Per the germline V gene, CDR1 is SGHDT and CDR2 is YYEEEE. The CDR3 contains 14 residues. With 4 bases removed from V and 6 bases from J, the gap between germline ends came to 16 bases. The CDR3 bases are TGTGCCAGCAGCGAAGGGGAATTTGAAGATGGCTACACCTTC. Amino acids: CASSEGEFEDGYTF.